This TCR beta chain is from a study of beta chain features in type 1 diabetes. The entirety of the isolated RNA underwent reverse transcription, so expressed TCRB transcripts were sequenced. Using immunoSEQ multiplex PCR, the repertoire was profiled, and TCRdb retains in-frame clones only, with some absent. The data show 390,000 or so clones, approximately 13% seen once. The sample consisted of naive CD4+ T cells from blood. This clonotype was obtained from a man aged 25 to 40 in good health.

The CDR3 nucleotides are TGTGCCAGCAGCTTAGGGACTGGAGACCAAGAGACCCAGTACTTC. It yields the protein CASSLGTGDQETQYF. The chain uses TRBV7-3 and TRBJ2-5, with D perhaps TRBD2 (6 bases). Germline V lookup: CDR1 SGHTA, CDR2 FQGTGA. Trimming cost V 2 bases and J 0 bases, with 10 bases left between them. The CDR3 contains 15 residues.